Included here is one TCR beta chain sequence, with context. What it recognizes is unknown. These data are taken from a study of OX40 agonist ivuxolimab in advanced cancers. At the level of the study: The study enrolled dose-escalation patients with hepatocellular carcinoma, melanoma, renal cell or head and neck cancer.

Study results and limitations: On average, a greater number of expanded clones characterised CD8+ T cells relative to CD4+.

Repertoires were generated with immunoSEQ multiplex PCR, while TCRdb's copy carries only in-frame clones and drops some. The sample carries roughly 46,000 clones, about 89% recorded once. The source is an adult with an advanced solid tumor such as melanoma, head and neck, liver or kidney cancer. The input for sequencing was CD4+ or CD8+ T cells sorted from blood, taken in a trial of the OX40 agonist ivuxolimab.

CDR3 amino acids: CASSLPRGRNTEAFF. Written as DNA, the CDR3 is TGTGCCAGCAGTCTGCCCCGTGGCAGGAACACTGAAGCTTTCTTT. This chain connects TRBV28 to TRBJ1-1; D is ambiguous. This CDR3 is built from 15 residues. The ends were cut back, 5 bases at V and 1 base at J, with 14 bases in the middle. Germline assignment: CDR1 MDHEN and CDR2 SYDVKM.